The clone carrying this TCR beta chain came up many times. What it recognizes is unknown. Quantitative 5'-RACE with molecular barcodes generated TCR beta libraries. From the 5' RACE reads, TCRdb called clonotypes with MiXCR, one entry per CDR3 protein. This table has approximately 220,000 distinct CDR3 sequences, over 9.5% appearing once. The data originate from a study of CD8 T cells in ankylosing spondylitis. The study, taken as a whole, reports: Matched ankylosing spondylitis synovial fluid reportedly contained a significantly enriched population of disease-linked clones.

CDR3 length: 13 residues. With V trimmed by 6 bases and J by 0 bases, 1 base remained unmatched. Germline CDR1 and CDR2: SQVTM and ANQGSEA. Sequences were obtained from blood, either unsorted or a sorted T cell fraction (not recorded which). The chain carries TRBV29-1 and TRBJ2-5, with 10 bases lining up with TRBD1. The clonotype originates from a male donor with ankylosing spondylitis or in good health (not recorded which). The CDR3 DNA follows: TGCAGCGTAGGACAGGGGGACCAAGAGACCCAGTACTTC. This sequence encodes CSVGQGDQETQYF.